This T cell receptor beta chain is drawn from a study of blood T cell repertoires in COVID-19. Whole-study context: The samples span acute and convalescent COVID-19 from the United States, Italy and Spain. PBMCs, B-cell-depleted T cells, or T cells provided the cDNA or gDNA that made up the material.

Here immunoSEQ multiplex PCR was the method, and the copy in TCRdb shows in-frame clones only, minus some. The top ten hold just under 9% of the sample, which has 45,000 to 55,000 clones, approximately 70% seen once. Germline CDR1 and CDR2: LGHNA and YNFKEQ. The V and J ends lost 4 bases and 5 bases respectively, with 11 bases between them. CDR3 length equals 13 residues. Sequencing used peripheral blood. This clonotype originated in a woman in her 70s with acute or convalescent COVID-19. The V and J genes are TRBV4-2 and TRBJ1-2; maybe TRBD1 (5 bases). CDR3 protein: CASSLGQGYGYTF. CDR3 bases: TGTGCCAGCAGCCTAGGGCAGGGATATGGCTACACCTTC.